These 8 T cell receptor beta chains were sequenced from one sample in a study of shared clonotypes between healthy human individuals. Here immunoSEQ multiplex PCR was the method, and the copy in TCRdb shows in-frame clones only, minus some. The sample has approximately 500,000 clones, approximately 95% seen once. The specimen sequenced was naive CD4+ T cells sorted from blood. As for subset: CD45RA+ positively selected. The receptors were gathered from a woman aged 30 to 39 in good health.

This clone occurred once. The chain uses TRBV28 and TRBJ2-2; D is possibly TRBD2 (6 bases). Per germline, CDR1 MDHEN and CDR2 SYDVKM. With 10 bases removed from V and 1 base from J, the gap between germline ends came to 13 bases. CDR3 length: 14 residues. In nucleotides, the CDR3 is TGTGCCACTTTCCGGCGGGAGAACACCGGGGAGCTGTTTTTT. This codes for CATFRRENTGELFF.

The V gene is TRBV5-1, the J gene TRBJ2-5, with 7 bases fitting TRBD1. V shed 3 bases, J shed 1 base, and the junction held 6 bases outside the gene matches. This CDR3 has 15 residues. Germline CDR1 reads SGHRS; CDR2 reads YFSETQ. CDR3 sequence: CASSSLQGIQETQYF. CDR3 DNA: TGCGCCAGCAGCTCCCTACAGGGGATCCAAGAGACCCAGTACTTC.

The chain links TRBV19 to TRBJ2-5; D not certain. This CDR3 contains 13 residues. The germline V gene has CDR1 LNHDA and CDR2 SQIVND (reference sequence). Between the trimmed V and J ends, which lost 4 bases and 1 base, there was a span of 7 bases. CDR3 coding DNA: TGTGCCAGTAGTACAAGCACCCAAGAGACCCAGTACTTC. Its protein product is CASSTSTQETQYF.

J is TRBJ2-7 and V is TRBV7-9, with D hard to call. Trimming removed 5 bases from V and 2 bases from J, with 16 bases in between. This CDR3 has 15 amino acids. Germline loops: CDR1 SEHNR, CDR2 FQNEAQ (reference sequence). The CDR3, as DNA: TGTGCCAGCAGCCCCCGTACCGGGCTAACCTACGAGCAGTACTTC. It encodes CASSPRTGLTYEQYF.

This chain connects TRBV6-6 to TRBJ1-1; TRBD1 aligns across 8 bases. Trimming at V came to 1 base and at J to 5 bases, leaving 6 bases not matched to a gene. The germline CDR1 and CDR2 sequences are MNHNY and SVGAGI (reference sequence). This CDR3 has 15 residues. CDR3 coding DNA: TGTGCCAGCAGTTACTTCCAGGGGGCAGTGACTGAAGCTTTCTTT. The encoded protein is CASSYFQGAVTEAFF.

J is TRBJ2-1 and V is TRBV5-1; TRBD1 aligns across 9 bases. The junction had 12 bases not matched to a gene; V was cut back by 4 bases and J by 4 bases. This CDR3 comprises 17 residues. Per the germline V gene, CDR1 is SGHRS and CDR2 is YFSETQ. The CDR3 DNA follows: TGCGCCAGCAGCCCCTTAGGCGGGACAGGGAAATACAATGAGCAGTTCTTC. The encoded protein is CASSPLGGTGKYNEQFF.

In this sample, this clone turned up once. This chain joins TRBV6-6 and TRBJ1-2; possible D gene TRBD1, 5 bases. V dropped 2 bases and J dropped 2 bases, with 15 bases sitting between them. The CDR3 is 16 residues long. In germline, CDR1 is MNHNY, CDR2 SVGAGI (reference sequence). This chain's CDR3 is CASSYPAVAGNYGYTF. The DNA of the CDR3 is TGTGCCAGCAGTTACCCTGCGGTCGCAGGGAACTATGGCTACACCTTC.

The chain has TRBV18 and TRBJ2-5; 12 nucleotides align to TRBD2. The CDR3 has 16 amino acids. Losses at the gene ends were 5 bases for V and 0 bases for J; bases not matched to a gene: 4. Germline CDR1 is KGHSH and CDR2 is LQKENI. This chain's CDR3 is CASSSGLAGYQETQYF. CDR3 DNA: TGTGCCAGCTCATCAGGACTAGCGGGGTACCAAGAGACCCAGTACTTC.